This T cell receptor beta chain was found in a study of OX40 agonist ivuxolimab in advanced cancers. Across the study: Partial responses were achieved by three patients: one hepatocellular carcinoma, two cutaneous melanoma.

No patient had autoimmune disease or received systemic immunosuppression. General study points: The study observed clonal expansion of CD4+ and CD8+ blood T cells by week 6 at 0.1 to 3.0 mg/kg.

The table came from immunoSEQ multiplex PCR; TCRdb's copy has only in-frame clones and leaves some out. Of approximately 91,000 clones in the sample, 87% were seen once. The CDR3 has 14 residues. The V end lost 3 bases, the J end lost 1 base, and 12 bases lay between the germline ends. From germline, CDR1 is GTSNPN and CDR2 SVGIG (reference sequence). This clone was counted once. Its cognate antigen is unknown. The receptor was isolated from an adult with an advanced solid tumor such as melanoma, head and neck, liver or kidney cancer. The starting material was CD4+ or CD8+ T cells sorted from blood, obtained in a trial of the OX40 agonist ivuxolimab. The rearrangement links TRBV30 to TRBJ1-1; D not resolved. CDR3 loop: CAWSHGSPNTEAFF. CDR3 nucleotides: TGTGCCTGGAGCCACGGCAGTCCGAACACTGAAGCTTTCTTT.